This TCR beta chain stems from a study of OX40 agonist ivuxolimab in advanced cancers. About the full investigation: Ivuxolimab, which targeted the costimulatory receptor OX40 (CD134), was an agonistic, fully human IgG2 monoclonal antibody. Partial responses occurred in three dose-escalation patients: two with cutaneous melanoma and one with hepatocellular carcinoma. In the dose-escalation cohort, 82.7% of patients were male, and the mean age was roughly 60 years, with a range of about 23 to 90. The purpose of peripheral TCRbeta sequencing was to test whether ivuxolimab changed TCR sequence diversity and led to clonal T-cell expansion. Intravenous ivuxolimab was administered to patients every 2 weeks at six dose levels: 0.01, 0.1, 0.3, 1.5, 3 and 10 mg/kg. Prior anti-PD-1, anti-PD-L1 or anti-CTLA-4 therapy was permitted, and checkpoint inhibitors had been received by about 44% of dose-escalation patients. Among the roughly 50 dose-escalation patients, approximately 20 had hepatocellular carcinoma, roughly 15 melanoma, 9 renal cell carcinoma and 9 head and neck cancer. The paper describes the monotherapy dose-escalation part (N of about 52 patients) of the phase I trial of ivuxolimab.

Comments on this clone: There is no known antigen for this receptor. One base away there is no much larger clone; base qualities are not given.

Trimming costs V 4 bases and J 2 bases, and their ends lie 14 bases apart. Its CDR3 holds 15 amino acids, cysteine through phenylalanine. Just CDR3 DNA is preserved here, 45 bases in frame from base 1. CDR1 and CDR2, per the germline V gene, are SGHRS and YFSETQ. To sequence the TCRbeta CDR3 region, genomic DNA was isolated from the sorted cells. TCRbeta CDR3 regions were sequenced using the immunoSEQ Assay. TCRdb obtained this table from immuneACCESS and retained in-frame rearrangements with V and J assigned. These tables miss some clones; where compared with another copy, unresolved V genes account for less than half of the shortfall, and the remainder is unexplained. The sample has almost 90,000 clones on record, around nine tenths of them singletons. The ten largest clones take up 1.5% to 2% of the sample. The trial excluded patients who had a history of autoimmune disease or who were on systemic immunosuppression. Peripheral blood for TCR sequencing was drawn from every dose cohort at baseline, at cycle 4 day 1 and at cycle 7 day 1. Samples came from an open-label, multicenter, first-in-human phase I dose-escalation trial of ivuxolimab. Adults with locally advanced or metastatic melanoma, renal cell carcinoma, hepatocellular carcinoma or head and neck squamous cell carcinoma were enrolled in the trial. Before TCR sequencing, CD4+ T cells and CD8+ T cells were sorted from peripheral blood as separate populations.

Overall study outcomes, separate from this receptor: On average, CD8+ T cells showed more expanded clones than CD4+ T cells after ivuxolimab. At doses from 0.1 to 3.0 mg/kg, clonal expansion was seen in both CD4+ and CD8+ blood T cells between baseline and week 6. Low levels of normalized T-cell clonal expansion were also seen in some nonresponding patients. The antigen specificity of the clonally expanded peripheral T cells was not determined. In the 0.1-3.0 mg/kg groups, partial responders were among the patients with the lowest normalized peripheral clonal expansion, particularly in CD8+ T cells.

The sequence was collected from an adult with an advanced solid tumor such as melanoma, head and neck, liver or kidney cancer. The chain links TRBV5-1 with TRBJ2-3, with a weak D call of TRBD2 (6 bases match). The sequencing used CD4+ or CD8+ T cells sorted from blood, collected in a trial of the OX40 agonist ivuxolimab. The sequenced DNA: TGCGCCAGCAGCCCTTTGCGGGACCACACAGATACGCAGTATTTT. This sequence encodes CASSPLRDHTDTQYF.